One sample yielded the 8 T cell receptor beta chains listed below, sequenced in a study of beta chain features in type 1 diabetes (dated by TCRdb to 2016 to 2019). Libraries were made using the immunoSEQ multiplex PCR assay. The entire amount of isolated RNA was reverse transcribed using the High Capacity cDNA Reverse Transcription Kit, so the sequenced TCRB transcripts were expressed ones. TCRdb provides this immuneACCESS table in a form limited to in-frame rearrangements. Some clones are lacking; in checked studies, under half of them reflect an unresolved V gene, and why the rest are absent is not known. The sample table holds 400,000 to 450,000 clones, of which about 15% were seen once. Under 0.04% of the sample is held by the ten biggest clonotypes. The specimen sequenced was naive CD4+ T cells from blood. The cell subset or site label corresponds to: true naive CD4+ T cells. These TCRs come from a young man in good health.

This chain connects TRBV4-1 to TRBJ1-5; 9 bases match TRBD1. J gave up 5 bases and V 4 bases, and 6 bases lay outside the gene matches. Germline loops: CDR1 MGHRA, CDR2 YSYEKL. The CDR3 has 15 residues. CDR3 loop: CASSRGTGWDQPQHF. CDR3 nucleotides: TGCGCCAGCAGCCGAGGGACAGGGTGGGATCAGCCCCAGCATTTT.

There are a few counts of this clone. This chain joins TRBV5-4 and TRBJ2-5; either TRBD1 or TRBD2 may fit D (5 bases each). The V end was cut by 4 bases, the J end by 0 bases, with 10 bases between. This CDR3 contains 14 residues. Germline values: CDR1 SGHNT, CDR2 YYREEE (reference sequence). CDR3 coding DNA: TGTGCCAGCAGCCCGGGACGGAACCAAGAGACCCAGTACTTC. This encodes CASSPGRNQETQYF.

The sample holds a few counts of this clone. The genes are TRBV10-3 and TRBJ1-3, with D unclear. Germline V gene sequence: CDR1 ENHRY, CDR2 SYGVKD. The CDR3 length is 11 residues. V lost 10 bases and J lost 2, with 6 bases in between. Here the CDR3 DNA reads TGTGCCACCGCCCCTGGAAACACCATATATTTT. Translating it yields CATAPGNTIYF.

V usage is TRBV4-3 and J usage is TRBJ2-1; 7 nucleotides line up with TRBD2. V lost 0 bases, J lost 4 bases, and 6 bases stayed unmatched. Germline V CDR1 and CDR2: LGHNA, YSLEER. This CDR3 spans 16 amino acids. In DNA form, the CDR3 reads TGCGCCAGCAGCCAAGAGGCAGCGGGACGTTACAATGAGCAGTTCTTC. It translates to CASSQEAAGRYNEQFF.

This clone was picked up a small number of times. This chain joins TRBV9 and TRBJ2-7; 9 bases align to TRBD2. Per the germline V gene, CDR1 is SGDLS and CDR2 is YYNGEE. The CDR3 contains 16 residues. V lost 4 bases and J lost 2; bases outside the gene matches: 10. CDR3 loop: CASSPHSGGATYEQYF. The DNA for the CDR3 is TGTGCCAGCAGCCCCCATAGCGGGGGAGCAACCTACGAGCAGTACTTC.

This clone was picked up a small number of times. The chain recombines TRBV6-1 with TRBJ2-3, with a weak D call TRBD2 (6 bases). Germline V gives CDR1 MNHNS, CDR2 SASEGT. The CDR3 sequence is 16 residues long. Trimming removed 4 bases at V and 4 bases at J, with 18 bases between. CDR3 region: CASSVAGGPPSDTQYF. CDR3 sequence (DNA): TGTGCCAGCAGTGTAGCCGGGGGTCCCCCATCAGATACGCAGTATTTT.

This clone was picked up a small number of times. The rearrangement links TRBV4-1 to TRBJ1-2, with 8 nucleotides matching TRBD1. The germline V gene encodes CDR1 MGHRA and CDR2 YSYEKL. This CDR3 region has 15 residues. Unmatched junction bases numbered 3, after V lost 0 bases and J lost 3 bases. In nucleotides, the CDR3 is TGCGCCAGCAGCCAAGAAGACAGGGGAGACTATGGCTACACCTTC. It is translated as CASSQEDRGDYGYTF.

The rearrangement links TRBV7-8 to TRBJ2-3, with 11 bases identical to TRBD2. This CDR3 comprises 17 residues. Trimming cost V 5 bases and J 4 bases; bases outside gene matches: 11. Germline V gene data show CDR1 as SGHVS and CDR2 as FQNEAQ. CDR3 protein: CASSPTIAGGPPDTQYF. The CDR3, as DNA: TGTGCCAGCAGCCCGACAATAGCGGGAGGGCCCCCAGATACGCAGTATTTT. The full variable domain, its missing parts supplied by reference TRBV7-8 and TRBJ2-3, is GAGVSQSPRYKVAKRGQDVALRCDPISGHVSLFWYQQALGQGPEFLTYFQNEAQLDKSGLPSDRFFAERPEGSVSTLKIQRTQQEDSAVYLCASSPTIAGGPPDTQYFGPGTRLTVL.